The T cell receptor (beta chain) described here comes from a study of a mutant IDH1 vaccine in newly diagnosed glioma. Across the whole study: Treated patients, averaging 40.4 years, were about 60% male and about 38% female. The therapy given earlier, which was standard therapy, consisted of radiotherapy, temozolomide, or both, and most of the patients received both.

Remarks on this clone: The antigen is undetermined.

The time point here: week 35, safety follow-up. The investigators gave 300 ug of mutant IDH1 20-mer peptide in each vaccine dose, together with topical imiquimod. Patients carried new grade 3 or 4 IDH1-mutant astrocytomas lacking nuclear ATRX. Sequencing used immunoSEQ multiplex PCR; TCRdb keeps in-frame clones, though not all of them. The sample includes approximately 30,000 clones, around 77% of them seen just once. CDR3 length: 17 amino acids. CDR1 is SEHNR, CDR2 FQNEAQ, per germline (reference sequence). Trimming left V 2 bases short and J 6 bases short, with 19 bases between. The sequencing used PBMCs, collected from a glioma patient whose treatment included an IDH1 peptide vaccine. The J gene is TRBJ1-4, the V gene TRBV7-9; D is perhaps TRBD1 (6 bases). This TCR was sampled from a woman aged 25 to 45 with glioma. Some clones in this sample may be carry-over from other donors' samples. The CDR3 nucleotides are TGTGCCAGCAGCTTATTGGGATCGGACAGTTTTGATGAAAAACTGTTTTTT. Its translation: CASSLLGSDSFDEKLFF.